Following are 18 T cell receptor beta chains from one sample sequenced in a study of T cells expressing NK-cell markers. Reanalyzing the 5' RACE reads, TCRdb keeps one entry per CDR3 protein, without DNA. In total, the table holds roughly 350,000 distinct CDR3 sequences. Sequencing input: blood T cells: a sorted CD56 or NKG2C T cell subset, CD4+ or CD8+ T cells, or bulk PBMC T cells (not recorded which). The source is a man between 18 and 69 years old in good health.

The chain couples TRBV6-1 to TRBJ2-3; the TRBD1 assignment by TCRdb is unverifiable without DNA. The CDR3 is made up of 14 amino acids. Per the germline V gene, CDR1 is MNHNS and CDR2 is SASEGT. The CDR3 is CASKGRGGTDTQYF.

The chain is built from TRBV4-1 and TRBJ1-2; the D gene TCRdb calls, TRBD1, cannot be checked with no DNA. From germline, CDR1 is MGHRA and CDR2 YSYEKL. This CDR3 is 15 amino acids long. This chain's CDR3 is CASSQGQGLLYGYTF.

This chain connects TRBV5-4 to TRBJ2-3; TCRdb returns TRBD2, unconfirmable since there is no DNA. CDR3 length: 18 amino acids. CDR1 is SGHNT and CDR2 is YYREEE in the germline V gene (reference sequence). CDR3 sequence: CASSFGLAGGPAGDTQYF.

The chain's CDR3 is CASSVATGQGYETQYF. The chain has TRBV9 and TRBJ2-5; there is no DNA to check the TCRdb D call of TRBD1. CDR1 and CDR2 from the germline V gene are SGDLS and YYNGEE. The CDR3 length is 16 residues. The full variable domain, in which reference TRBV9 and TRBJ2-5 provide the parts outside the CDR3, is DSGVTQTPKHLITATGQRVTLRCSPRSGDLSVYWYQQSLDQGLQFLIQYYNGEERAKGNILERFSAQQFPDLHSELNLSSLELGDSALYFCASSVATGQGYETQYFGPGTRLLVL.

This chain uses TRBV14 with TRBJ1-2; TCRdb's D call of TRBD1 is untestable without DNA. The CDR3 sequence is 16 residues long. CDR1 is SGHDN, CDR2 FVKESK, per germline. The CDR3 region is CASSQDEISGGYGYTF.

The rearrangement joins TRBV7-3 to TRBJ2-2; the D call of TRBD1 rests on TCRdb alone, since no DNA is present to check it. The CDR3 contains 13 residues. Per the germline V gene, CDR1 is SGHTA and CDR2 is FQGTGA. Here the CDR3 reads CASSFSPGGELFF.

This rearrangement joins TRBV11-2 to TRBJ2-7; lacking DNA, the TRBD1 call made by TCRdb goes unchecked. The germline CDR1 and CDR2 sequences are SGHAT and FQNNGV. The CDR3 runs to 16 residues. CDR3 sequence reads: CASSSPRGTGGNEQYF.

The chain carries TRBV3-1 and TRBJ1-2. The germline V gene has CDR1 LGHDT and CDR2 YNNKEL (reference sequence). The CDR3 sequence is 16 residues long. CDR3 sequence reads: CASSQNGINSGYGYTF.

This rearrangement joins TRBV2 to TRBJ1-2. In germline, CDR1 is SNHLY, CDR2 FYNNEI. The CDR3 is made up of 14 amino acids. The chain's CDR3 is CASSTAQINYGYTF.

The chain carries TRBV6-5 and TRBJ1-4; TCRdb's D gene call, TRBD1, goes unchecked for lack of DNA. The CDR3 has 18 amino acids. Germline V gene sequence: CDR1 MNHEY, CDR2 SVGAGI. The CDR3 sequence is CASSYGRAPNEGREKLFF.

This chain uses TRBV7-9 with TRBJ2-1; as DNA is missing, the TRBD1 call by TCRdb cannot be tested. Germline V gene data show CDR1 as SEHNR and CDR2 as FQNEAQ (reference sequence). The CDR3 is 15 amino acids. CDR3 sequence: CASSLKGGPYNEQFF.

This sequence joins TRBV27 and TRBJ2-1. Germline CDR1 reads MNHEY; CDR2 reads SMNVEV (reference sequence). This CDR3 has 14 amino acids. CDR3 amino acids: CASSLSIGYNEQFF.

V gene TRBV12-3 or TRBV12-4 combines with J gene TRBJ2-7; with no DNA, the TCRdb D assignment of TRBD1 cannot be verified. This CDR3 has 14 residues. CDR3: CASSRGQGGYGQYF.

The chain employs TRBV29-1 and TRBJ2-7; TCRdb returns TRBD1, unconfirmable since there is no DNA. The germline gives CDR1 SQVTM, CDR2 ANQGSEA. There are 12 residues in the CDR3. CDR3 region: CSATAGTYEQYF.

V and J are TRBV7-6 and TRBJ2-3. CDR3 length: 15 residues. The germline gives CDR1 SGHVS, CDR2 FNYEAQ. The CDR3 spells CASSLGPLARGTQYF.

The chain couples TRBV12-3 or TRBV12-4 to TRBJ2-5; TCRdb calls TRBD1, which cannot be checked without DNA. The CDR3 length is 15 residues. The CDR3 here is CASSFGQGGRETQYF.

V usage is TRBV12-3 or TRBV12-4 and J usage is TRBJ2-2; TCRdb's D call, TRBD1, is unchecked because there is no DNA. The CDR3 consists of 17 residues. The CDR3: CASAPFPRVSNTGELFF.

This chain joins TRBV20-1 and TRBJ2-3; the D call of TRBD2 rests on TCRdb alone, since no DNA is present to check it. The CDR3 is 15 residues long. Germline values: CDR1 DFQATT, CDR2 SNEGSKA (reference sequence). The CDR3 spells CSAPPPSGGRDTQYF.